The 2 T cell receptor beta chains reported below all come from one sample, sequenced in a study of T cell responses to AZD1222 COVID-19 vaccine. Sequencing was performed with immunoSEQ multiplex PCR; in TCRdb, only in-frame clones are kept and a portion is missing. Here the sample spans 95,000 to 150,000 clones, roughly 90% being singletons. This material consisted of peripheral blood, taken 28 days after the second AZD1222 dose. The source of these receptors is an adult who received the AZD1222 COVID-19 vaccine.

The rearrangement joins TRBV18 to TRBJ2-5; TRBD2 aligns across 11 bases. The CDR3 is 17 amino acids. V gave up 4 bases and J gave up 4 bases; unmatched junction bases: 11. Germline CDR1 reads KGHSH; CDR2 reads LQKENI. The CDR3 DNA follows: TGTGCCAGCTCACGGACGGCTAGCGGGAGGCCCGCAGAGACCCAGTACTTC. Translation gives CASSRTASGRPAETQYF.

The rearrangement joins TRBV29-1 to TRBJ1-1; 8 positions agree with TRBD1. CDR3 length equals 13 residues. Germline V gene sequence: CDR1 SQVTM, CDR2 ANQGSEA. The V segment lost 4 bases and the J segment 4 bases; nucleotides outside the gene matches: 5. This CDR3 reads CSVVRGLGTEAFF. CDR3 coding DNA: TGCAGCGTTGTCAGGGGGCTTGGCACTGAAGCTTTCTTT.